This T cell receptor (beta chain) was profiled in a study of human T cells and chemical hapten exposure. The wider study: Slight volume differences across pooled libraries mainly accounted for varying per-sample TCR yields. Study-wide points: The number of TCRs above 1 in 1000 frequency did not change after DPC sensitization.

A word on this clonotype: The antigen remains undetermined.

CDR3 length equals 14 residues. CDR1 SNHLY and CDR2 FYNNEI come from the germline V gene. Trimming left V 5 bases short and J 0 bases short, with 9 bases between. Time point specified: healthy volunteer bleed at 6 weeks. Unfractionated whole blood yielded the extracted total RNA. Library preparation tagged each individual cDNA molecule with a unique molecular identifier. Per the authors' pipeline: There were a median of approximately 100,000 TCRs per sample, with a range from about 23,224 to 690,600. TCRdb reprocessed the RACE reads with MiXCR, giving one entry per CDR3 protein. These V and J calls rely on TCRdb rather than the paper's analysis. The table has 60,000 to 90,000 distinct CDR3 sequences, 8.5% to 10% seen once.

J is TRBJ2-3 and V is TRBV2, with no clear D. The origin of this receptor is a female donor in good health. Some clones in this sample may be carry-over from other donors' samples. The sample was whole blood. The chain's CDR3 is CASSRAASTDTQYF. CDR3 coding DNA: TGTGCCAGCAGTCGGGCAGCTAGCACAGATACGCAGTATTTT.